The present TCR beta chain was sequenced within a study of T cell responses to AZD1222 COVID-19 vaccine. The germline V gene has CDR1 SGHTA and CDR2 FQGNSA. The V and J ends lost 1 base and 2 bases respectively, with 11 bases between them. The CDR3 contains 15 residues. Clones were sequenced by immunoSEQ multiplex PCR, and TCRdb holds only the in-frame ones, with some missing. The sample holds 95,000 to 150,000 clones, 88% seen once. The source was peripheral blood, collected on day 0 of AZD1222 vaccination. This receptor was identified in an adult in good health. This sequence joins TRBV7-2 and TRBJ1-2; D gene unclear. CDR3 loop: CASSLESQTNYGYTF. In DNA form, the CDR3 reads TGTGCCAGCAGCTTAGAATCCCAGACGAACTATGGCTACACCTTC.